These T cell receptor beta chains were read from a single sample in a study of cytomegalovirus exposure and HLA in healthy donors. Some clones are missing from TCRdb's copy, which holds only in-frame ones; the method was immunoSEQ multiplex PCR. The sample lists about 99,000 clones, around 80% occurring once. Sequences were obtained from PBMCs. These receptors all come from a woman in her 40s in good health and CMV-seronegative. Each CDR3 is given with its conserved first and last residue. The D gene is left open where the match is weak. Clone size is not always given. Where it is, it says once, few, many or a class for expanded clones.

clone_size j_call d_call v_call cdr3_aa cdr3_nt
few TRBJ2-3 TRBD1 TRBV6-5 CASNNYRGFGDTQYF TGTGCCAGCAACAATTACAGGGGCTTTGGAGATACGCAGTATTTT
. TRBJ1-3 TRBD1 TRBV19 CASSIDGTVHSGNTIYF TGTGCCAGTAGTATAGATGGGACAGTGCACTCTGGAAACACCATATATTTT
. TRBJ2-2 TRBD2 TRBV9 CASMSGTNTGELFF TGTGCCAGCATGAGCGGGACGAACACCGGGGAGCTGTTTTTT
. TRBJ1-5 TRBD1 TRBV30 CAWSGPKQGPYSNQPQHF TGTGCCTGGAGTGGTCCGAAACAGGGGCCATATAGCAATCAGCCCCAGCATTTT
few TRBJ2-2 TRBD2 TRBV5-4 CASSLSGSGRVGVGELFF TGTGCCAGCAGCTTGTCCGGTAGCGGGAGAGTAGGAGTCGGGGAGCTGTTTTTT
. TRBJ1-3 TRBD1 TRBV7-9 CASSRTGSSGNTIYF TGTGCCAGCAGCCGGACAGGGAGCTCTGGAAACACCATATATTTT
. TRBJ2-3 . TRBV5-1 CASSLPGPSTDTQYF TGCGCCAGCAGCTTGCCAGGGCCCAGCACAGATACGCAGTATTTT
. TRBJ2-2 . TRBV10-3 CAIGGTGELFF TGTGCCATCGGAGGAACCGGGGAGCTGTTTTTT
. TRBJ2-1 TRBD2 TRBV9 CASSVSGRGNEQFF TGTGCCAGCAGCGTGAGCGGGAGGGGCAATGAGCAGTTCTTC
. TRBJ2-2 TRBD2 TRBV5-1 CASSLAGGDTGELFF TGCGCCAGCAGCCTAGCGGGAGGGGACACCGGGGAGCTGTTTTTT
. TRBJ1-1 . TRBV12-5 CASAWGGYTEAFF TGTGCTAGTGCTTGGGGGGGTTATACTGAAGCTTTCTTT